This is a list of T cell receptor beta chains from one sample in a study of T-cell memory formation after mild COVID-19. TCRdb re-called the 5' RACE reads through MiXCR, storing one row per CDR3 protein. Of fewer than 200,000 distinct CDR3 sequences in the sample, 13% were seen once. The sequenced sample consisted of PBMCs or a T cell subset sorted from them (not recorded which). Source of these receptors: a man aged 18 to 30 who had mild COVID-19 (a few samples of this study predate the infection). Cell type and time point are not known. Both conserved end residues are part of each CDR3. A D gene is named only where the DNA matches it firmly. Expanded clones get a size class; other rows say once, few or many, or leave the size out.

d_call | j_call | clone_size | v_call | cdr3_nt | cdr3_aa
. | TRBJ2-1 | . | TRBV5-1 | TGCGCCAGCAGCGGAAGCGGGTTCTCCTACAATGAGCAGTTCTTC | CASSGSGFSYNEQFF
TRBD2 | TRBJ2-1 | . | TRBV7-2 | TGTGCCAGCAGTTGGACTAGCTCGGGGGAGCAGTTCTTC | CASSWTSSGEQFF
TRBD2 | TRBJ2-5 | many | TRBV7-2 | TGTGCCAGCGGACTAGCGGGGGCCCAAGAGACCCAGTACTTC | CASGLAGAQETQYF
TRBD1 | TRBJ1-2 | few | TRBV9 | TGTGCCAGCAGCGTCGACAGGGATGACTATGGCTACACCTTC | CASSVDRDDYGYTF
. | TRBJ1-4 | few | TRBV5-5 | TGTGCCAGCAGCTTCGACGGGAATGAAAAACTGTTTTTT | CASSFDGNEKLFF
TRBD2 | TRBJ2-5 | . | TRBV7-2 | TGTGCCAGCAGCCCTATGGCCGGGGGGGCGGGAGAGACCCAGTACTTC | CASSPMAGGAGETQYF
. | TRBJ2-3 | few | TRBV28 | TGTGCCACCTTAGTTTGGCAGGGACGCACAGATACGCAGTATTTT | CATLVWQGRTDTQYF
. | TRBJ2-7 | . | TRBV11-2 | TGTGCCAGCAGCTCCCTACGACGGGTATCCTACGAGCAGTACTTC | CASSSLRRVSYEQYF
TRBD1 | TRBJ1-2 | . | TRBV7-9 | TGTGCCAGCAGCTCCGGACAGGGAATCGGCTACACCTTC | CASSSGQGIGYTF
TRBD2 | TRBJ2-1 | . | TRBV27 | TGTGCCAGCAGTCCCGGGACTAGCGGGTTTTACAATGAGCAGTTCTTC | CASSPGTSGFYNEQFF
TRBD2 | TRBJ2-7 | . | TRBV20-1 | TGCAGTGCTAGGGCCGAGCGGGGGGTGTACGAGCAGTACTTC | CSARAERGVYEQYF
. | TRBJ1-4 | few | TRBV6-5 | TGTGCCAGCAGTTACGCAGGGTTAACTAATGAAAAACTGTTTTTT | CASSYAGLTNEKLFF
. | TRBJ1-2 | . | TRBV27 | TGTGCCAGCAGTTTGGGGGGCGCGGGTAACTATGGCTACACCTTC | CASSLGGAGNYGYTF
. | TRBJ1-2 | few | TRBV11-2 | TGTGCCAGCAGCCCCGGACAGAATAACTATGGCTACACCTTC | CASSPGQNNYGYTF
. | TRBJ2-5 | few | TRBV11-2 | TGTGCCAGCAGCTTAAAACTTGACAGCTTACAAGAGACCCAGTACTTC | CASSLKLDSLQETQYF
TRBD1 | TRBJ2-3 | many | TRBV4-1 | TGCGCCAGCAGAAGGGACAGGGGGCTTGGAGATACGCAGTATTTT | CASRRDRGLGDTQYF
. | TRBJ1-1 | . | TRBV4-1 | TGCGCCAACCGTTTTAGGGGAGGCACTGAAGCTTTCTTT | CANRFRGGTEAFF
TRBD2 | TRBJ2-3 | . | TRBV20-1 | TGCAGTGCTAGTGCTGGGGGGGGAGGCACAGATACGCAGTATTTT | CSASAGGGGTDTQYF
. | TRBJ2-5 | few | TRBV7-9 | TGTGCCAGCAGCCGCCGGGACATTCAAGAGACCCAGTACTTC | CASSRRDIQETQYF
TRBD1 | TRBJ1-5 | . | TRBV12-3/TRBV12-4 | TGTGCCAGCACTCGGACAGGCGATCAGCCCCAGCATTTT | CASTRTGDQPQHF
. | TRBJ1-1 | . | TRBV28 | TGTGCCAGCAGGGGGTGGGGGACTGGTGAAGCTTTCTTT | CASRGWGTGEAFF
. | TRBJ1-4 | . | TRBV7-8 | TGTGCCAGCAGCCTTCCTGGGGGCTCTAATGAAAAACTGTTTTTT | CASSLPGGSNEKLFF